The clone carrying this TCR beta chain was counted ten times or more. Its specificity is not known. This CDR3 is 16 amino acids long. Germline loops: CDR1 KGHSH, CDR2 LQKENI. Trimming left V 5 bases short and J 0 bases short, with 14 bases between. This specimen comes from a study of CD8 T cells in ankylosing spondylitis. General study points: Disease-linked clones displayed a CD8+ phenotype and appeared relatively rarely in peripheral blood. Seemingly characteristic of ankylosing spondylitis blood was a TCR beta motif consisting of about 8 highly homologous variants. Previously reported in reactive arthritis synovial fluid and blood were some of the motif variants.

TCRdb recomputed calls from the 5' RACE reads with MiXCR, one row per CDR3 protein. The profile shows fewer than 550,000 distinct CDR3 sequences, roughly 5.2% of them singletons. The V and J genes are TRBV18 and TRBJ2-4; TRBD1 is a possible D gene (6 bases). The material sequenced was blood, either unsorted or a sorted T cell fraction (not recorded which). This clonotype was sampled from a male donor with ankylosing spondylitis. The CDR3 DNA reads as TGTGCCAGCTCAACCCAGGGGATACTAGCCAAAAACATTCAGTACTTC. Translation gives CASSTQGILAKNIQYF.